This TCR beta chain was obtained from a study of T cells in tuberculosis. The CDR3 consists of 14 residues. Germline V gene data show CDR1 as MNHNY and CDR2 as SVGAGI (reference sequence). V shed 6 bases and J 6 bases; nucleotides not matched to a gene: 8. This clone is a singleton in its sample. The method was immunoSEQ multiplex PCR; TCRdb's version includes in-frame clones alone and lacks a portion of them. Seen here are around 26,000 clones, 95% to 96% observed once, and the top ten hold approximately 8.5%. V is TRBV6-6 and J is TRBJ2-1, with 7 bases fitting TRBD2. This receptor was taken from a donor between 10 and 35 years old with latent tuberculosis or without tuberculosis infection. Material for sequencing was PBMCs. The CDR3 DNA sequence: TGTGCCAGCAGCCCCCTCGGGGGGTCCAATGAGCAGTTCTTC. Protein: CASSPLGGSNEQFF.